This T cell receptor beta chain was captured by sequencing in a study of shared clonotypes between healthy human individuals. Across the whole study: For every donor, three CD4 naive, three CD4 memory, two CD8 naive and one CD8 memory plates were used.

V lost 6 bases and J lost 3; bases outside the gene matches: 7. This CDR3 comprises 14 residues. The germline gives CDR1 MDHEN, CDR2 SYDVKM. TCRdb's table, derived via immunoSEQ multiplex PCR, lists solely in-frame clones and lacks some. The sample records some 2,500,000 clones, 93% being singletons. Remarks on this clone: Different DNA sequences within this sample yield the same CDR3.

The sequencing input was naive CD4+ T cells from PBMCs. The subset is: CD45RA+ positively selected. The V gene is TRBV28, the J gene TRBJ2-7, with TRBD2 matching 8 bases. This clonotype was obtained from a man between 18 and 29 years old in good health. Some clones in this sample may be carry-over from other donors' samples. In DNA form, the CDR3 reads TGTGCCAGCAGCCTCGGGGGGGGGAGCTACGAGCAGTACTTC. Its translation: CASSLGGGSYEQYF.